Each of the 8 T cell receptor beta chains below was sequenced from the same sample in a study of blood T cell repertoires in COVID-19. The method was immunoSEQ multiplex PCR; TCRdb's version includes in-frame clones alone and lacks a portion of them. The sample includes fewer than 350,000 clones, around 91% of them seen just once. The sequenced sample was PBMCs or T cells enriched from blood (not recorded which). These receptors were collected from a woman between 40 and 55 years old who had recovered from COVID-19.

This chain connects TRBV11-2 to TRBJ2-7, with 9 bases aligning to TRBD2. There are 14 residues in the CDR3. In germline, CDR1 is SGHAT, CDR2 FQNNGV. V trimming: 3 bases; J trimming: 2 bases; junction bases outside the gene matches: 2. Here the CDR3 DNA reads TGTGCCAGCAGCTTTAGCGGGGGACCCTACGAGCAGTACTTC. Amino acids: CASSFSGGPYEQYF.

The CDR3 DNA is TGTGCCAGCAGCTTAGCTGACAGGGAGGCAGGAGAGACCCAGTACTTC. Translating it yields CASSLADREAGETQYF. The V call is TRBV7-6, the J call TRBJ2-5, with D perhaps matching TRBD1 (7 bases). Germline CDR1 and CDR2: SGHVS and FNYEAQ. V gave up 0 bases and J gave up 4 bases, with 15 bases separating them. This CDR3 comprises 16 residues.

J is TRBJ1-2 and V is TRBV7-3; possible D gene TRBD1, 6 bases. The V and J ends lost 8 bases and 3 bases respectively, with 28 bases between them. CDR3 length equals 18 residues. The germline V gene has CDR1 SGHTA and CDR2 FQGTGA. For the CDR3, the DNA is TGTGCCAGCGGACTTGACAGGTGGGTGTGCGATTTGGACTATGGCTACACCTTC. Residues: CASGLDRWVCDLDYGYTF.

The chain is built from TRBV21-1 and TRBJ2-3; TRBD2, as called in the table, went unchecked against the DNA. TRBV21-1 is labeled a pseudogene. This CDR3 comprises 19 residues. CDR3 in DNA: TGTGCCAGCAGCAAAGGCCAGGGACTAGCGGGAGTGAAGGCAGATACGCAGTATTTT. Translated, it gives CASSKGQGLAGVKADTQYF.

This clone occurred once. J is TRBJ2-1 and V is TRBV4-1; D unresolved. Trimming took 0 bases from V and 8 from J, leaving 5 bases between them. In germline, CDR1 is MGHRA, CDR2 YSYEKL. The CDR3 covers 12 residues. CDR3 sequence: CASSQDGHEQFF. CDR3 in DNA: TGCGCCAGCAGCCAAGATGGGCATGAGCAGTTCTTC.

The chain uses TRBV11-2 and TRBJ1-1; no definite D call. V lost 2 bases to trimming and J lost 9 bases, with 10 bases between them. Germline V gives CDR1 SGHAT, CDR2 FQNNGV. This CDR3 is built from 12 residues. This chain's CDR3 is CASSLPGIKAFF. The CDR3 nucleotides read TGTGCCAGCAGCTTACCGGGAATTAAAGCTTTCTTT.

This clone has just one count. This chain uses TRBV6-2 or TRBV6-3 with TRBJ2-3, with 8 bases lining up with TRBD1. Germline values: CDR1 MNHEY, CDR2 SVGEGT. The V gene end was trimmed by 5 bases and the J gene end by 1 base; junction bases not matched to a gene: 2. The CDR3 has 14 residues. CDR3 in DNA: TGTGCCAGCAGTCGGGGACAGGGCACAGATACGCAGTATTTT. Protein product: CASSRGQGTDTQYF.

The chain employs TRBV4-1 and TRBJ1-2; D may be TRBD1 (5 bases). CDR3 length: 16 amino acids. CDR1 is MGHRA and CDR2 is YSYEKL in the germline V gene. Trimming took off 2 bases at V and 8 bases at J, with 21 bases between the two ends. For the CDR3, the DNA is TGCGCCAGCAGCCAACCAGAACGGGGGAGTGGCAGAGGCTACACCTTC. Protein sequence: CASSQPERGSGRGYTF.